This TCR beta chain was sequenced during a study of T-cell reconstitution after alpha-beta-depleted transplantation in children. Study-level results: A year post-transplant, T-cell counts and diversity derived mostly from newly produced T cells.

The CDR3 length is 14 residues. Trimming took off 1 base at V and 5 bases at J, with 12 bases between the two ends. The V gene's germline CDR1 is LGHNA and CDR2 YNFKEQ. Preparing the TCRbeta library involved the use of unique molecular identifiers. Via MiXCR, TCRdb re-called the PCR reads, giving one row per CDR3 protein. The sample consists of 530,000 or so distinct CDR3 sequences, over 20% of them appearing once. This clonotype appeared a few times. The antigen remains undetermined. The J gene is TRBJ2-7, the V gene TRBV4-2; D is uncertain. This material consisted of PBMCs, taken before TCRalphabeta/CD19-depleted stem cell transplant. The receptor was derived from a boy less than two years old with Wiskott-Aldrich syndrome, due to receive a stem cell transplant. The CDR3 here is CASSQAGWGNEQYF. For the CDR3, the DNA is TGTGCCAGCAGCCAAGCTGGATGGGGTAACGAGCAGTACTTC.